These 5 T cell receptor beta chains originate from one sample sequenced in a study of blood T cell repertoires in COVID-19. Method: immunoSEQ multiplex PCR; TCRdb's copy keeps in-frame clones and lacks some. The sample gives 350,000 to 450,000 clones, roughly 86% of which show up once; roughly 2% is in the top ten. Sequenced material: PBMCs or T cells enriched from blood (not recorded which). All receptors come from a man in his forties in a cohort exposed to, infected with or recovered from COVID-19 (not recorded which).

The rearrangement links TRBV11-3 to TRBJ1-1; no reliable D call. V dropped 0 bases and J dropped 3 bases, with 5 bases sitting between them. Germline CDR1 reads SGHNT; CDR2 reads YENEEA. The CDR3 is made up of 13 amino acids. CDR3 in amino acids: CASSLEAYTEAFF. CDR3 bases: TGTGCCAGCAGCTTAGAGGCTTACACTGAAGCTTTCTTT.

The chain employs TRBV19 and TRBJ2-2; D is possibly TRBD2 (7 bases). Germline lookup yields CDR1 LNHDA and CDR2 SQIVND (reference sequence). The length of the CDR3 is 16 residues. V was trimmed by 7 bases and J by 4 bases, leaving 19 bases between them. CDR3 DNA: TGTGCCAGTACCCCTCCGGCGGGGGCCGTCACCGGGGAGCTGTTTTTT. Translation gives CASTPPAGAVTGELFF.

This clone was detected only a few times. Other DNA sequences in the same sample also yield this CDR3. The chain employs TRBV5-1 and TRBJ2-1; the match to TRBD2 covers 10 bases. The J segment lost 8 bases and the V segment lost 2 bases, leaving 7 bases of the junction unmatched. CDR3 length: 15 residues. Germline V gene lookup returns CDR1 SGHRS and CDR2 YFSETQ. The CDR3 nucleotides are TGCGCCAGCAGCTTCGGGCTAGCGGGAGTTGATGAGCAGTTCTTC. This gives the protein CASSFGLAGVDEQFF.

The chain combines TRBV27 with TRBJ2-7, with TRBD1 matching 9 bases. This CDR3 contains 15 residues. V lost 4 bases to trimming and J lost 5 bases; unmatched junction nucleotides: 9. Per the germline V gene, CDR1 is MNHEY and CDR2 is SMNVEV (reference sequence). CDR3 bases: TGTGCCAGCAGTTACCGGGACAGGGCTTTCAACGAGCAGTACTTC. Translating it yields CASSYRDRAFNEQYF.

This chain joins TRBV7-8 and TRBJ2-2, with D possibly being TRBD2 (5 bases). With 5 bases removed from V and 2 bases from J, the gap between germline ends came to 6 bases. The CDR3 is 13 residues long. Germline CDR1 is SGHVS and CDR2 is FQNEAQ. DNA for the CDR3: TGTGCCAGCAGCCCGGGAAACACCGGGGAGCTGTTTTTT. Its protein product is CASSPGNTGELFF.